These 18 T cell receptor beta chains share one sample of origin, sequenced in a study of cytomegalovirus exposure and HLA in healthy donors. The PCR was carried out with 60 Vbeta primers and 13 Jbeta primers. Repertoires were generated with immunoSEQ multiplex PCR, while TCRdb's copy carries only in-frame clones and drops some. The sample includes roughly 140,000 clones, 60% to 85% of them seen just once. The sequencing sample was made of PBMCs. The receptors come from a male donor in good health and CMV-seronegative.

V usage is TRBV19 and J usage is TRBJ2-7; 7 bases map to TRBD1. This CDR3 has 16 residues. With V trimmed by 5 bases and J by 0 bases, 10 bases remained unmatched. From germline, CDR1 is LNHDA and CDR2 SQIVND (reference sequence). The CDR3, as DNA: TGTGCCAGTAGTTCCCCCGGGACAGATTACTCCTACGAGCAGTACTTC. It encodes CASSSPGTDYSYEQYF.

V and J are TRBV27 and TRBJ1-6, with D maybe TRBD1 (5 bases). V lost 2 bases and J 6 bases, leaving 11 bases between the germline ends. The CDR3 runs 15 residues. CDR1 MNHEY and CDR2 SMNVEV come from the germline V gene (reference sequence). For the CDR3, the DNA is TGTGCCAGCAGTTTACAGGGTCTCAGTAATTCACCCCTCCACTTT. This codes for CASSLQGLSNSPLHF.

This chain joins TRBV7-9 and TRBJ1-4, with 8 bases aligning to TRBD1. The CDR3 totals 14 residues. Unmatched junction bases numbered 5, after V lost 7 bases and J lost 4 bases. The germline gives CDR1 SEHNR, CDR2 FQNEAQ (reference sequence). CDR3 DNA: TGTGCCAGCACCGTCGGACAGGGTAATGAAAAACTGTTTTTT. Encoded protein: CASTVGQGNEKLFF.

The gene calls are TRBV5-4 and TRBJ1-1; 8 bases map to TRBD1. The CDR3 length is 15 residues. Germline assignment: CDR1 SGHNT and CDR2 YYREEE (reference sequence). V shed 4 bases and J 4 bases; nucleotides not matched to a gene: 9. The CDR3, as DNA: TGTGCCAGCAGCCCGCTGGACAGGGTTGGCACTGAAGCTTTCTTT. Translating gives CASSPLDRVGTEAFF.

The chain carries TRBV2 and TRBJ1-5, with 7 bases matching TRBD1. The CDR3 extends over 15 amino acids. Germline trimming cut 5 bases from V and 4 bases from J; bases unmatched to any gene: 8. The germline V gene has CDR1 SNHLY and CDR2 FYNNEI. DNA of the CDR3: TGTGCCAGCAGTAAGACAGGGTTAAGAAATCAGCCCCAGCATTTT. It is translated as CASSKTGLRNQPQHF.

The CDR3 DNA is TGTGCCAGCAGTCCCAGGACAGCTCGTGAAGCTTTCTTT. As protein: CASSPRTAREAFF. This rearrangement joins TRBV27 to TRBJ1-1; possible D gene TRBD1, 6 bases. The CDR3 is made up of 13 amino acids. Germline CDR1 reads MNHEY; CDR2 reads SMNVEV (reference sequence). V was cut by 5 bases and J by 7 bases, with 14 bases left in between.

The rearrangement links TRBV29-1 to TRBJ2-1, with 7 bases aligning to TRBD2. Per germline, CDR1 SQVTM and CDR2 ANQGSEA. This CDR3 is built from 15 residues. V shed 4 bases and J 6 bases; nucleotides not matched to a gene: 12. The CDR3 loop is CSVVDSGMISNEQFF. The CDR3, as DNA: TGCAGCGTTGTTGACAGCGGGATGATAAGCAATGAGCAGTTCTTC.

For this clone: Germline is not matched at one junction end, which may reflect a read error. This chain links TRBV7-2 with TRBJ2-3, with 11 bases fitting TRBD2. Germline-derived CDR1 and CDR2 are SGHTA and FQGNSA. This CDR3 comprises 15 residues. The CDR3 nucleotides read TGTCCCAGCAGCACCCCTAGCGGGGGGACAGATACGCAGTATTTT. This gives the protein CPSSTPSGGTDTQYF.

V usage is TRBV9 and J usage is TRBJ2-2; 7 nucleotides align to TRBD2. V gave up 4 bases and J gave up 1 base; unmatched junction bases: 7. The CDR3 is made up of 16 amino acids. CDR1 is SGDLS and CDR2 is YYNGEE in the germline V gene. The CDR3 DNA reads TGTGCCAGCAGCCCCCAGGGAGGGAGGAACACCGGGGAGCTGTTTTTT. Protein sequence: CASSPQGGRNTGELFF.

The chain carries TRBV7-9 and TRBJ2-2; 7 nucleotides match TRBD1. CDR1 is SEHNR, CDR2 FQNEAQ, per germline (reference sequence). The CDR3 length is 14 residues. The V gene end was trimmed by 5 bases and the J gene end by 5 bases; junction bases not matched to a gene: 5. The CDR3, as DNA: TGTGCCAGCAGCCGGGGACAGAGGACCGGGGAGCTGTTTTTT. Amino acids: CASSRGQRTGELFF.

The chain recombines TRBV12-5 with TRBJ1-1; 8 bases agree with TRBD1. Trimming removed 1 base from V and 0 bases from J; junction bases left unmatched: 13. This CDR3 region has 19 residues. CDR1 is LGHNT, CDR2 FRNRAP, per germline. The CDR3 is CASGLAQDRDGRLNTEAFF. The CDR3 bases are TGTGCTAGTGGTTTGGCCCAGGACAGGGACGGTAGGTTGAACACTGAAGCTTTCTTT.

This chain connects TRBV27 to TRBJ2-2; D might be TRBD2 (5 bases). The CDR3 is made up of 17 amino acids. Trimming removed 6 bases from V and 4 bases from J, with 21 bases in between. Germline values: CDR1 MNHEY, CDR2 SMNVEV (reference sequence). In DNA form, the CDR3 reads TGTGCCAGCAGCCACCTTCCACTAGATCGCGGCACCGGGGAGCTGTTTTTT. As protein: CASSHLPLDRGTGELFF.

This rearrangement joins TRBV7-9 to TRBJ1-1; D unclear. This CDR3 contains 14 residues. The germline CDR1 and CDR2 sequences are SEHNR and FQNEAQ (reference sequence). Trimming pared 5 bases from V and 3 bases from J, leaving 13 bases between. The CDR3 loop is CASSTVGRDTEAFF. CDR3 coding DNA: TGTGCCAGCAGCACCGTAGGGCGGGACACTGAAGCTTTCTTT.

The V call is TRBV30, the J call TRBJ1-5, with TRBD1 matching over 8 bases. This CDR3 is 13 amino acids long. Germline V lookup: CDR1 GTSNPN, CDR2 SVGIG (reference sequence). The ends lost 5 bases at V and 6 bases at J; junction bases unmatched: 6. The CDR3: CAWGQGPGQPQHF. In nucleotides, the CDR3 is TGTGCCTGGGGACAGGGTCCAGGTCAGCCCCAGCATTTT.

A remark on this clone: The junction and the germline gene differ at one end; a read error may be behind it. The J gene is TRBJ2-7, the V gene TRBV30, with D possibly called TRBD1 or TRBD2 (7 bases each). The CDR3 is 11 residues long. CDR1 is GTSNPN, CDR2 SVGIG, per germline (reference sequence). The CDR3 sequence is CAGRDSYEQYF. CDR3 nucleotide sequence: TGTGCCGGGAGGGACAGCTACGAGCAGTACTTC.

The V and J genes are TRBV7-3 and TRBJ1-2; maybe TRBD1 (5 bases). This CDR3 region has 13 residues. CDR1 and CDR2 (germline): SGHTA, FQGTGA. The germline V and J ends were trimmed by 5 bases and 6 bases, with 13 bases remaining between them. CDR3 protein: CASSPTGGDGYTF. The CDR3 nucleotides read TGTGCCAGCAGCCCAACGGGGGGGGATGGCTACACCTTC.

A single count supports this clone. DNA for the CDR3: TGTGCCAGCAGCCCGACAGGGGGGCCTGGAAACACCATATATTTT. This translates into CASSPTGGPGNTIYF. This chain connects TRBV7-9 to TRBJ1-3; 9 bases are shared with TRBD1. Trimming at V came to 5 bases and at J to 2 bases, leaving 4 bases not matched to a gene. The CDR3 runs 15 residues. The germline V gene encodes CDR1 SEHNR and CDR2 FQNEAQ (reference sequence).

This chain uses TRBV6-5 with TRBJ2-3, with TRBD2 matching 8 bases. Germline CDR1 reads MNHEY; CDR2 reads SVGAGI. The length of the CDR3 is 15 residues. V was clipped by 6 bases and J by 3 bases; unmatched bases: 8. The CDR3 bases are TGTGCCAGCAGGAGCGGGGGAGTGGTAACAGATACGCAGTATTTT. Residues: CASRSGGVVTDTQYF.